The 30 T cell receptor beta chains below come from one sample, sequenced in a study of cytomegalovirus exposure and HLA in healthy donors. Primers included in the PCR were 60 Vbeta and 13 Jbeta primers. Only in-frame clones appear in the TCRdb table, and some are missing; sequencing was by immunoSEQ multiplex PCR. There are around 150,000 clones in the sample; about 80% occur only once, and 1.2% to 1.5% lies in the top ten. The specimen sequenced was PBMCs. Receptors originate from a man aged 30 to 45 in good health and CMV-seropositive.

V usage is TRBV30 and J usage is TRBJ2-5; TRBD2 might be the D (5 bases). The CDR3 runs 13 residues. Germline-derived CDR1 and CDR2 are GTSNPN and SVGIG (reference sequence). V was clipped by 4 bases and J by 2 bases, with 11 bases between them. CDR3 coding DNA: TGTGCCTGGAACGGAGCGGTACAAGAGACCCAGTACTTC. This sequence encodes CAWNGAVQETQYF.

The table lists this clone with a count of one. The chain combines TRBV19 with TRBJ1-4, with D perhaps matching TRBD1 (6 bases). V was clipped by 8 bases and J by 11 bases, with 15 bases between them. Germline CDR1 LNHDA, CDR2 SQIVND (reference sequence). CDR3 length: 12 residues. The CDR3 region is CASPVGARKLFF. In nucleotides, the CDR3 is TGTGCCAGTCCCGTGGGGGCGAGGAAACTGTTTTTT.

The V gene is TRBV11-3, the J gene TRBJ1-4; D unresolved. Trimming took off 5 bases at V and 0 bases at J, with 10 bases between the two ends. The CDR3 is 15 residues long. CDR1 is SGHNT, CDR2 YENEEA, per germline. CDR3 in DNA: TGTGCCAGCAGCCAAAACGCAGCAACTAATGAAAAACTGTTTTTT. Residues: CASSQNAATNEKLFF.

Here the CDR3 DNA reads TGTGCCTGGAGTGCTCCTGACAGGGGACCCGGGGAGCTGTTTTTT. Protein sequence: CAWSAPDRGPGELFF. This sequence joins TRBV30 and TRBJ2-2; 8 nucleotides line up with TRBD1. CDR1 is GTSNPN and CDR2 is SVGIG in the germline V gene (reference sequence). After removal of 1 base from V and 6 bases from J, the junction contained 7 bases not matched to a gene. CDR3 size: 15 residues.

The CDR3: CASSPLQETQYF. The CDR3 nucleotides are TGTGCCAGCAGCCCCCTTCAAGAGACCCAGTACTTC. The chain combines TRBV6-1 with TRBJ2-5; D is uncertain. Trimming took off 6 bases at V and 2 bases at J, with 7 bases between the two ends. The germline gives CDR1 MNHNS, CDR2 SASEGT. The CDR3 runs to 12 residues.

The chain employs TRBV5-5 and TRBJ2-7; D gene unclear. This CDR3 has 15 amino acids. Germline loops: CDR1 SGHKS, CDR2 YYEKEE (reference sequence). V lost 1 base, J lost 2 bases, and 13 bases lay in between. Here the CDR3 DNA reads TGTGCCAGCAGCTTGCCCCCCGCACTTACCTACGAGCAGTACTTC. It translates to CASSLPPALTYEQYF. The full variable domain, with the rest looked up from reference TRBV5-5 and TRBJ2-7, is DAGVTQSPTHLIKTRGQQVTLRCSPISGHKSVSWYQQVLGQGPQFIFQYYEKEERGRGNFPDRFSARQFPNYSSELNVNALLLGDSALYLCASSLPPALTYEQYFGPGTRLTVT.

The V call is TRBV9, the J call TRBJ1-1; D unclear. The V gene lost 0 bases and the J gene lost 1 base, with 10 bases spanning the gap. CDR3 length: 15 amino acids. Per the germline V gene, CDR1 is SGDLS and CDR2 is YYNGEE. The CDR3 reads CASSVGSATNTEAFF. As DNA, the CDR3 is TGTGCCAGCAGCGTAGGCAGCGCCACGAACACTGAAGCTTTCTTT.

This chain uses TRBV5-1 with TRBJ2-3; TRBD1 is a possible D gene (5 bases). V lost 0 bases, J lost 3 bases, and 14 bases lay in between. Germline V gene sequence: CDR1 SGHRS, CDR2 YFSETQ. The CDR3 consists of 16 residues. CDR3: CASSLEGRTRTDTQYF. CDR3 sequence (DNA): TGCGCCAGCAGCTTGGAGGGGCGCACCAGGACAGATACGCAGTATTTT. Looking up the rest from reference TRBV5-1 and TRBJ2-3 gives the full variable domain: KAGVTQTPRYLIKTRGQQVTLSCSPISGHRSVSWYQQTPGQGLQFLFEYFSETQRNKGNFPGRFSGRQFSNSRSEMNVSTLELGDSALYLCASSLEGRTRTDTQYFGPGTRLTVL.

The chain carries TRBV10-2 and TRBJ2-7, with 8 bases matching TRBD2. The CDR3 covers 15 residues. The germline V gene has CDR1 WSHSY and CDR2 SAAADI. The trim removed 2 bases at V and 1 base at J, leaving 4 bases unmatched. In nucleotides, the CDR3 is TGCGCCAGCAGTGAGGAAGCGGGGGTTTCCTACGAGCAGTACTTC. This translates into CASSEEAGVSYEQYF.

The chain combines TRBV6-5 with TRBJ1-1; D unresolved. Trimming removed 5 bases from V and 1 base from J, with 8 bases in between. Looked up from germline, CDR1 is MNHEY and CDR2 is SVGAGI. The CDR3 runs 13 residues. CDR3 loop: CASSLEQNTEAFF. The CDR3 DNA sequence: TGTGCCAGCAGTCTAGAGCAGAACACTGAAGCTTTCTTT.

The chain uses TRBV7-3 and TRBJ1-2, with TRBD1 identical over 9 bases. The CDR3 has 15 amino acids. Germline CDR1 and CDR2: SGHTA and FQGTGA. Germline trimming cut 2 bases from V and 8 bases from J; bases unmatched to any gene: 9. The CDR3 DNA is TGTGCCAGCAGCTTAGACCCCGGGACAGGGCGAGGCTACACCTTC. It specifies CASSLDPGTGRGYTF.

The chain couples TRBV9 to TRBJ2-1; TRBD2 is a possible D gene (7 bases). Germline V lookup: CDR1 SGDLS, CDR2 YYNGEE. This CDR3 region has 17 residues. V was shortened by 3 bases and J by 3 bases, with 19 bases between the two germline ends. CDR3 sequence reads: CASSASGGGGFYNEQFF. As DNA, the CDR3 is TGTGCCAGCAGCGCCTCGGGAGGCGGGGGCTTCTACAATGAGCAGTTCTTC.

In nucleotides, the CDR3 is TGCGCCAGCAGCCGGACAGGGAAGGAAACTGAAGCTTTCTTT. Translating gives CASSRTGKETEAFF. The chain employs TRBV4-3 and TRBJ1-1; 8 nucleotides align to TRBD1. Germline lookup yields CDR1 LGHNA and CDR2 YSLEER. This CDR3 contains 14 residues. The V and J ends lost 4 bases and 5 bases, in that order; junction bases with no gene match: 6.

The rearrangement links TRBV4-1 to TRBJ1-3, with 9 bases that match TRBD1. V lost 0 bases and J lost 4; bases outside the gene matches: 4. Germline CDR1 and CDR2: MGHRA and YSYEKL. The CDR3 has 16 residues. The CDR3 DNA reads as TGCGCCAGCAGCCAAGATCTGGGGACAGGGGGAAACACCATATATTTT. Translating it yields CASSQDLGTGGNTIYF.

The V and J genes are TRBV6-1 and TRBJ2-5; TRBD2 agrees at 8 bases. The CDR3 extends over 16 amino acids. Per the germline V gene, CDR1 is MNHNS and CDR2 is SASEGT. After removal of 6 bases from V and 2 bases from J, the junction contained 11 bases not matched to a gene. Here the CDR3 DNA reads TGTGCCAGCAGCGAACCGGGACTAGGAGGTCAAGAGACCCAGTACTTC. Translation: CASSEPGLGGQETQYF.

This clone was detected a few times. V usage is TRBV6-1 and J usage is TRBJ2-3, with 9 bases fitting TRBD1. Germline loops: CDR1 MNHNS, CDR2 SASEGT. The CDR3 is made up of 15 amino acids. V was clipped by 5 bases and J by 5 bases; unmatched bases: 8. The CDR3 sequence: CASSTQTGGGDTQYF. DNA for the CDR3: TGTGCCAGCAGTACCCAGACAGGGGGAGGAGATACGCAGTATTTT.

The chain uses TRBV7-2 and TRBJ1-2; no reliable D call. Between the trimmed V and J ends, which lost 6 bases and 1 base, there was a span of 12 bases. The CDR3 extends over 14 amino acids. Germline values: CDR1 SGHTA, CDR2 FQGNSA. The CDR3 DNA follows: TGTGCCAGCAGGGCCGGGATTAATAACTATGGCTACACCTTC. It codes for CASRAGINNYGYTF.

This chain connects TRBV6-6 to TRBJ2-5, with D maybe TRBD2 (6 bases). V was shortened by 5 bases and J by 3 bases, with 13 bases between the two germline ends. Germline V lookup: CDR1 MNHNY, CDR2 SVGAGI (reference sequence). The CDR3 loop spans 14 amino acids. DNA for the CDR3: TGTGCCAGCAGTAGCCGGGACTCGAAAGAGACCCAGTACTTC. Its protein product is CASSSRDSKETQYF.

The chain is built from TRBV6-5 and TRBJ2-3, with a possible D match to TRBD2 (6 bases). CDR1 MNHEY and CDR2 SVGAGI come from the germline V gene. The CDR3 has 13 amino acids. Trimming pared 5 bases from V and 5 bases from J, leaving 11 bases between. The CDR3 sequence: CASSAGRGDTQYF. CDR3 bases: TGTGCCAGCAGTGCGGGGAGAGGAGATACGCAGTATTTT.

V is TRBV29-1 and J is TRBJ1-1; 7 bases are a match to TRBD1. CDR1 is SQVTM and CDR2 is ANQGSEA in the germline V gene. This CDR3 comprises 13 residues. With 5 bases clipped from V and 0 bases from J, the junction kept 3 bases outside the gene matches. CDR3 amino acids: CSVKGQVNTEAFF. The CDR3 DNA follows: TGCAGCGTTAAAGGACAGGTGAACACTGAAGCTTTCTTT.

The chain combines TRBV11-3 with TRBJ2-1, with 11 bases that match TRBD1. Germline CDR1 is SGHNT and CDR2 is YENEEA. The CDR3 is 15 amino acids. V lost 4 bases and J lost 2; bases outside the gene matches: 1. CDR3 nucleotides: TGTGCCAGCAGCTCGGGACAGGGGGCCTACAATGAGCAGTTCTTC. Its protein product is CASSSGQGAYNEQFF. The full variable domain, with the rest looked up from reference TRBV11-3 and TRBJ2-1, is EAGVVQSPRYKIIEKKQPVAFWCNPISGHNTLYWYLQNLGQGPELLIRYENEEAVDDSQLPKDRFSAERLKGVDSTLKIQPAELGDSAVYLCASSSGQGAYNEQFFGPGTRLTVL.

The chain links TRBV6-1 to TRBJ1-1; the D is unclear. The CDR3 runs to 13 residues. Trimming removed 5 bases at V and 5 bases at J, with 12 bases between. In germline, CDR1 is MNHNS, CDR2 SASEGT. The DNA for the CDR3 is TGTGCCAGCAGTTGGCGGGAACAAACTGAAGCTTTCTTT. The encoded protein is CASSWREQTEAFF.

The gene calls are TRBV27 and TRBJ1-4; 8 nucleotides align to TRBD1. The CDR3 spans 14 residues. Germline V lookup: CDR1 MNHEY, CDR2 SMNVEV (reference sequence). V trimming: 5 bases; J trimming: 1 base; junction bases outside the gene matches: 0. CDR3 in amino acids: CASSDRGTNEKLFF. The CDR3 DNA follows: TGTGCCAGCAGTGACAGGGGAACTAATGAAAAACTGTTTTTT.

The CDR3 here is CASSGTSGTYNEQFF. The CDR3 bases are TGTGCCAGCAGTGGAACTAGCGGGACTTACAATGAGCAGTTCTTC. The chain carries TRBV6-1 and TRBJ2-1; 10 bases match TRBD2. The V gene's germline CDR1 is MNHNS and CDR2 SASEGT. The CDR3 has 15 amino acids. V lost 4 bases to trimming and J lost 4 bases; unmatched junction nucleotides: 4.

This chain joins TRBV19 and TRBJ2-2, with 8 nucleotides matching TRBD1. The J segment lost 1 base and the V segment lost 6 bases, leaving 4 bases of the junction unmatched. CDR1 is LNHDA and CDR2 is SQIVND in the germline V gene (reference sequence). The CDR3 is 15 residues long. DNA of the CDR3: TGTGCCAGTAGGTCCGGACAGGGGAACACCGGGGAGCTGTTTTTT. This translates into CASRSGQGNTGELFF.

The chain's CDR3 is CASSYQQGGASNTGELFF. As DNA, the CDR3 is TGTGCCAGCAGCTACCAACAAGGAGGGGCCTCGAACACCGGGGAGCTGTTTTTT. The chain has TRBV7-3 and TRBJ2-2; possibly TRBD2 for D (6 bases). The CDR3 runs 18 residues. Per germline, CDR1 SGHTA and CDR2 FQGTGA. Trimming left V 4 bases short and J 0 bases short, with 18 bases between.

The CDR3 DNA follows: TGTGCCAGCGGGGGGGGTCCAGAAGGAACCCAGTACTTC. Residues: CASGGGPEGTQYF. The rearrangement uses TRBV2 and TRBJ2-5, with TRBD2 matching over 7 bases. Germline V lookup: CDR1 SNHLY, CDR2 FYNNEI. The CDR3 sequence is 13 residues long. J gave up 8 bases and V 8 bases, and 11 bases lay outside the gene matches.

CDR3 DNA: TGTGCCAGCAGACCGGGACAGGACAAAGAAAAACTGTTTTTT. Encoded protein: CASRPGQDKEKLFF. The chain combines TRBV6-1 with TRBJ1-4, with 8 bases fitting TRBD1. V was pared by 6 bases and J by 8 bases, with 8 bases of the junction left unmatched. The CDR3 runs 14 residues. Germline CDR1 and CDR2: MNHNS and SASEGT.

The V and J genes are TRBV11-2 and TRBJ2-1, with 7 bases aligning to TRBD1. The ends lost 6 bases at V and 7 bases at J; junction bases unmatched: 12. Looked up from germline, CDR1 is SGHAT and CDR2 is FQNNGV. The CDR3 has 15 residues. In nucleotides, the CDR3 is TGTGCCAGCAGTTTTAATGGGCAGGGGGAGAATGAGCAGTTCTTC. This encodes CASSFNGQGENEQFF.

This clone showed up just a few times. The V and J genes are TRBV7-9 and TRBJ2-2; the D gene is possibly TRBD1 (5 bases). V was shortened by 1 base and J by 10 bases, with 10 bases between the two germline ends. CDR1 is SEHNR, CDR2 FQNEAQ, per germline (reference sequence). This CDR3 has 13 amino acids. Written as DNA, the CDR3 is TGTGCCAGCAGCTTAGGGGGCATAGAGGAGCTGTTTTTT. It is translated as CASSLGGIEELFF.